By frequency, the clone carrying this T cell receptor beta chain is medium-sized. Antigen specificity is unknown. The data were taken from a study of human CD8 memory T cell subsets. Study findings and constraints: Minimal repertoire overlap was seen between stem-like memory T cells and precursor exhausted T cells. The beta chain was the only T cell receptor chain that the study sequenced.

Total CD8+ T cells underwent enrichment via negative magnetic separation. Researchers made TCR beta libraries via UMI-labeled 5' RACE. Reprocessing the 5' RACE reads, TCRdb reports a single entry for every CDR3 protein and omits DNA. This repertoire includes around 4,400 distinct CDR3 sequences. The sequenced sample consisted of CD8+ effector memory T cells (TEM) sorted from PBMCs. Subset defined: effector memory CD8 T cells, CCR7- CD45RO+ CD95+. The TCR comes from a human donor in good health.

The CDR3 sequence is CATSDGDYYNEQFF. This rearrangement joins TRBV24-1 to TRBJ2-1. The germline CDR1 and CDR2 sequences are KGHDR and SFDVKD. This CDR3 has 14 amino acids.